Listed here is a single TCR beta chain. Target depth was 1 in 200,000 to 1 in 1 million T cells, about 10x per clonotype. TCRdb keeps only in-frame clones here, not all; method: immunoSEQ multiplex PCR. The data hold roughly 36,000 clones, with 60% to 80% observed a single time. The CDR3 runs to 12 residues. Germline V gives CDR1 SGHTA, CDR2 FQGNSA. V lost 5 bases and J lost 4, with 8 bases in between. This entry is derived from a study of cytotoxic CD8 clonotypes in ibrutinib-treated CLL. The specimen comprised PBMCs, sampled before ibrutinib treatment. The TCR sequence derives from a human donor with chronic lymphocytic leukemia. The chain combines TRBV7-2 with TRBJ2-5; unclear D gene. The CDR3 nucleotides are TGTGCCAGCAGCCCAGCTTTAGAGACCCAGTACTTC. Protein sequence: CASSPALETQYF.